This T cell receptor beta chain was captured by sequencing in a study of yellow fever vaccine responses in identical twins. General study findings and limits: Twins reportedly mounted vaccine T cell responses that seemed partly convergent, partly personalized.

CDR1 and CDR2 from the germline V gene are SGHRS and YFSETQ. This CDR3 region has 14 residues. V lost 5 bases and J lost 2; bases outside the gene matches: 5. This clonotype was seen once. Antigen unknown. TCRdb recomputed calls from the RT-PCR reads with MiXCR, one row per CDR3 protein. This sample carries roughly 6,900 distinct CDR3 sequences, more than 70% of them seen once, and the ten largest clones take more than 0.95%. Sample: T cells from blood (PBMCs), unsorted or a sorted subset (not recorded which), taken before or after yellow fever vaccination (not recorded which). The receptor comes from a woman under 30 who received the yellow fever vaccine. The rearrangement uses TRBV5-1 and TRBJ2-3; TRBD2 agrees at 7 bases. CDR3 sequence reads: CASRPGLPTDTQYF. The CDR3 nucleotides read TGCGCCAGCAGGCCGGGACTACCCACAGATACGCAGTATTTT.